One sample yielded the 27 T cell receptor beta chains listed below, sequenced in a study of CD8+ T cells in alopecia areata (dated by TCRdb to the late 2010s). Sample time point, as interpreted from the label and publication: baseline before oral tofacitinib. The method behind the library was the immunoSEQ multiplex PCR assay. To provide template for TCR sequencing, every sample had RNA extracted and reverse transcribed into cDNA. TCRdb retrieved this table from immuneACCESS and kept in-frame rearrangements only. Not all clones are present; in checked studies, unresolved V genes account for under half, and no reason is known for the remainder. The table for this sample lists more than 200,000 clones; 67% of them were counted only once. The ten largest account for more than 0.95% of the sample. Sequencing used CD4+ T cells sorted from blood, obtained at week 0. These receptors were obtained from a human donor with alopecia areata.

This chain uses TRBV30 with TRBJ1-5; 7 nucleotides align to TRBD1. Germline trimming cut 2 bases from V and 2 bases from J; bases unmatched to any gene: 9. The CDR3 totals 16 residues. Germline values: CDR1 GTSNPN, CDR2 SVGIG (reference sequence). Written as DNA, the CDR3 is TGTGCCTGGAGTCGAGCCCCCGGGACAGGCAATCAGCCCCAGCATTTT. Protein product: CAWSRAPGTGNQPQHF.

This clone showed up just once. The chain couples TRBV6-5 to TRBJ2-2; D remains unclear. Germline V gene sequence: CDR1 MNHEY, CDR2 SVGAGI. The V and J ends lost 6 bases and 8 bases respectively, with 7 bases between them. The CDR3 covers 11 residues. CDR3 sequence reads: CASRDGGELFF. The CDR3 DNA follows: TGTGCCAGCAGGGATGGAGGGGAGCTGTTTTTT.

The chain carries TRBV5-4 and TRBJ2-5; TRBD1 agrees at 10 bases. Germline lookup yields CDR1 SGHNT and CDR2 YYREEE (reference sequence). V shed 3 bases, J shed 5 bases, and the junction held 4 bases outside the gene matches. The CDR3 extends over 14 amino acids. The CDR3 sequence: CASSSRQGAETQYF. CDR3 nucleotide sequence: TGTGCCAGCAGCTCTAGACAGGGGGCGGAGACCCAGTACTTC.

This sequence joins TRBV11-1 and TRBJ2-3; no definite D call. Germline V lookup: CDR1 SGHAT, CDR2 FQDESV (reference sequence). V lost 4 bases and J lost 2, with 4 bases in between. This CDR3 has 12 amino acids. The DNA of the CDR3 is TGTGCCAGCAGCTCCTTCACAGATACGCAGTATTTT. Translation gives CASSSFTDTQYF.

V usage is TRBV30 and J usage is TRBJ1-6, with no clear D. In germline, CDR1 is GTSNPN, CDR2 SVGIG (reference sequence). This CDR3 region has 13 residues. Trimming took 4 bases from V and 8 from J, leaving 12 bases between them. In DNA form, the CDR3 reads TGTGCCTGGAAGGCACAATTTGATTCACCCCTCCACTTT. Amino acid sequence: CAWKAQFDSPLHF.

The rearrangement uses TRBV9 and TRBJ1-1; D unresolved. The CDR3 loop spans 13 amino acids. The V gene lost 4 bases and the J gene lost 4 bases, with 11 bases spanning the gap. Germline-derived CDR1 and CDR2 are SGDLS and YYNGEE. CDR3 sequence (DNA): TGTGCCAGCAGCCAGAGTGGATTCACTGAAGCTTTCTTT. Protein product: CASSQSGFTEAFF.

This clone was seen a few times. The chain combines TRBV7-8 with TRBJ2-3; D gene ambiguous. The V gene's germline CDR1 is SGHVS and CDR2 FQNEAQ. This CDR3 has 14 residues. The germline V and J ends were trimmed by 3 bases and 6 bases, with 13 bases remaining between them. The CDR3 sequence: CASSFPRSRDTQYF. CDR3 DNA sequence: TGTGCCAGCAGCTTCCCTCGCTCTAGGGATACGCAGTATTTT.

Concerning this clone: Other DNA sequences in the same sample also yield this CDR3. The V gene is TRBV29-1, the J gene TRBJ2-7; D may be TRBD1 (6 bases). V gave up 4 bases and J gave up 0 bases, with 13 bases separating them. The CDR3 has 14 residues. In germline, CDR1 is SQVTM, CDR2 ANQGSEA. CDR3 nucleotides: TGCAGCGTTGGAGGGACACGGAGCTCCTACGAGCAGTACTTC. It specifies CSVGGTRSSYEQYF.

Worth noting for this clone: Other DNA sequences in the same sample also yield this CDR3. The V and J genes are TRBV30 and TRBJ1-5; D is ambiguous. From germline, CDR1 is GTSNPN and CDR2 SVGIG (reference sequence). Between the trimmed V and J ends, which lost 0 bases and 2 bases, there was a span of 5 bases. The CDR3 covers 13 residues. The CDR3 coding sequence is TGTGCCTGGAGTGTAGGCGGCAATCAGCCCCAGCATTTT. Amino acids: CAWSVGGNQPQHF.

This sequence joins TRBV5-1 and TRBJ2-3; D unclear. Per germline, CDR1 SGHRS and CDR2 YFSETQ. Trimming stripped 3 bases from V and 0 bases from J, with 11 bases between. This CDR3 region has 15 residues. CDR3 coding DNA: TGCGCCAGCAGCTCCTCAGGTGCTAGCACAGATACGCAGTATTTT. The encoded protein is CASSSSGASTDTQYF.

This chain uses TRBV4-3 with TRBJ2-7; the D gene is possibly TRBD1 (6 bases). The CDR3 contains 13 residues. The germline CDR1 and CDR2 sequences are LGHNA and YSLEER. V shed 2 bases and J shed 4 bases, with 9 bases lying between them. The CDR3 DNA reads as TGCGCCAGCAGCCAAAAGACAGGATACGAGCAGTACTTC. The encoded protein is CASSQKTGYEQYF.

V usage is TRBV19 and J usage is TRBJ2-5; D may correspond to TRBD1 or TRBD2 (5 bases each). Germline V gene data show CDR1 as LNHDA and CDR2 as SQIVND (reference sequence). The CDR3 consists of 15 residues. V lost 1 base and J 4 bases, leaving 13 bases between the germline ends. CDR3 residues: CASSIVGRDLETQYF. Written as DNA, the CDR3 is TGTGCCAGTAGTATAGTAGGAAGGGACCTAGAGACCCAGTACTTC.

This chain connects TRBV2 to TRBJ1-5; unclear D gene. The CDR3 has 12 amino acids. CDR1 and CDR2 (germline): SNHLY, FYNNEI. Trimming took off 7 bases at V and 0 bases at J, with 4 bases between the two ends. This CDR3 reads CASTNSNQPQHF. CDR3 DNA: TGTGCCAGCACAAATAGCAATCAGCCCCAGCATTTT.

This chain links TRBV30 with TRBJ1-1; no clear D. The CDR3 contains 13 residues. Per the germline V gene, CDR1 is GTSNPN and CDR2 is SVGIG (reference sequence). Trimming shortened V by 0 bases and J by 0 bases, and 5 bases separated the two germline ends. The CDR3 bases are TGTGCCTGGAGTGTAAGGGTGAACACTGAAGCTTTCTTT. Amino acid sequence: CAWSVRVNTEAFF.

V and J are TRBV13 and TRBJ2-7, with 8 bases matching TRBD2. This CDR3 contains 13 residues. Germline-derived CDR1 and CDR2 are PRHDT and FYEKMQ (reference sequence). Unmatched junction bases numbered 5, after V lost 5 bases and J lost 5 bases. CDR3 coding DNA: TGTGCCAGCAGCGAGACTAGCGATCACGAGCAGTACTTC. Amino acid sequence: CASSETSDHEQYF. Using reference TRBV13 and TRBJ2-7 for the parts outside the CDR3, the full variable domain is AAGVIQSPRHLIKEKRETATLKCYPIPRHDTVYWYQQGPGQDPQFLISFYEKMQSDKGSIPDRFSAQQFSDYHSELNMSSLELGDSALYFCASSETSDHEQYFGPGTRLTVT.

This clone has only a few counts. The chain employs TRBV4-3 and TRBJ2-2; TRBD2 agrees at 7 bases. The J segment lost 6 bases and the V segment lost 4 bases, leaving 5 bases of the junction unmatched. This CDR3 has 14 residues. Germline CDR1 LGHNA, CDR2 YSLEER. CDR3: CASSRAGRAGELFF. The CDR3 bases are TGCGCCAGCAGCCGAGCGGGGCGGGCCGGGGAGCTGTTTTTT.

The chain combines TRBV9 with TRBJ2-2, with D maybe TRBD2 (5 bases). Germline CDR1 SGDLS, CDR2 YYNGEE. V shed 3 bases and J shed 5 bases, with 17 bases lying between them. CDR3 length equals 16 residues. Written as DNA, the CDR3 is TGTGCCAGCAGCGCGCCCGGGGTCGGCTCGACCGGGGAGCTGTTTTTT. This encodes CASSAPGVGSTGELFF.

This clone was counted once. The chain couples TRBV29-1 to TRBJ2-3, with a tentative D call TRBD2 (5 bases). The germline V gene encodes CDR1 SQVTM and CDR2 ANQGSEA. The CDR3 has 13 amino acids. Trimming took 7 bases from V and 6 from J, leaving 17 bases between them. The CDR3 spells CSAAWTSWDTQYF. The CDR3 DNA sequence: TGCAGCGCCGCTTGGACTTCGTGGGATACGCAGTATTTT.

CDR3 loop: CASSPTGQGTEAFF. CDR3 nucleotides: TGTGCCAGCTCACCTACCGGGCAGGGGACTGAAGCTTTCTTT. The rearrangement uses TRBV18 and TRBJ1-1; the D gene is possibly TRBD1 (6 bases). The CDR3 loop spans 14 amino acids. From germline, CDR1 is KGHSH and CDR2 LQKENI. V gave up 3 bases and J gave up 5 bases, with 13 bases separating them.

In this sample, this clone turned up a few times. The chain links TRBV7-6 to TRBJ2-3; 11 nucleotides agree with TRBD1. The CDR3 extends over 17 amino acids. Trimming took 1 base from V and 3 from J; bases not matched to a gene: 6. The germline V gene encodes CDR1 SGHVS and CDR2 FNYEAQ. The CDR3, as DNA: TGTGCCAGCAGCTTAGGCCGAGGGACAGGGGGAACAGATACGCAGTATTTT. Translating gives CASSLGRGTGGTDTQYF. The variable domain in full, with the rest retrieved from reference TRBV7-6 and TRBJ2-3, is GAGVSQSPRYKVTKRGQDVALRCDPISGHVSLYWYRQALGQGPEFLTYFNYEAQQDKSGLPNDRFSAERPEGSISTLTIQRTEQRDSAMYRCASSLGRGTGGTDTQYFGPGTRLTVL.

The chain employs TRBV7-9 and TRBJ2-6; D is uncertain. Germline V gene sequence: CDR1 SEHNR, CDR2 FQNEAQ (reference sequence). Trimming left V 1 base short and J 0 bases short, with 10 bases between. CDR3 size: 17 residues. CDR3 loop: CASSLDPPGSGANVLTF. The CDR3 bases are TGTGCCAGCAGCTTAGACCCACCAGGCTCTGGGGCCAACGTCCTGACTTTC.

The J gene is TRBJ2-5, the V gene TRBV19; TRBD1 matches 7 bases. This CDR3 has 14 residues. CDR1 is LNHDA, CDR2 SQIVND, per germline (reference sequence). V lost 5 bases to trimming and J lost 4 bases; unmatched junction nucleotides: 7. The CDR3 spells CASSPETGLETQYF. The CDR3 bases are TGTGCCAGTAGTCCCGAGACAGGGTTAGAGACCCAGTACTTC.

The count of this clone is one. The CDR3 loop reads CSVSGFSTDTQYF. CDR3 DNA: TGCAGCGTTAGCGGGTTTAGCACAGATACGCAGTATTTT. The rearrangement joins TRBV29-1 to TRBJ2-3; possibly TRBD2 for D (6 bases). There are 13 residues in the CDR3. Germline-derived CDR1 and CDR2 are SQVTM and ANQGSEA. V lost 5 bases, J lost 0 bases, and 9 bases lay in between.

The chain combines TRBV5-1 with TRBJ1-2; no clear D. From germline, CDR1 is SGHRS and CDR2 YFSETQ. The CDR3 is made up of 14 amino acids. V lost 3 bases to trimming and J lost 2 bases, with 11 bases between them. CDR3 bases: TGCGCCAGCAGCTGGGAGCCAGTGAACTATGGCTACACCTTC. This translates into CASSWEPVNYGYTF.

The chain recombines TRBV29-1 with TRBJ2-2; possible D gene TRBD1, 5 bases. CDR1 and CDR2 (germline): SQVTM, ANQGSEA. Trimming cost V 4 bases and J 2 bases, with 8 bases left between them. The CDR3 totals 13 residues. In DNA form, the CDR3 reads TGCAGCGTTGTGGGGCTTAACACCGGGGAGCTGTTTTTT. Translating gives CSVVGLNTGELFF.

The chain recombines TRBV27 with TRBJ2-7; 7 bases align to TRBD1. Germline values: CDR1 MNHEY, CDR2 SMNVEV (reference sequence). This CDR3 is 14 amino acids long. With V trimmed by 6 bases and J by 3 bases, 8 bases remained unmatched. This chain's CDR3 is CASSPRTGDYEQYF. The DNA of the CDR3 is TGTGCCAGCAGCCCCCGGACAGGAGACTACGAGCAGTACTTC.

V and J are TRBV29-1 and TRBJ1-2; D call uncertain. The CDR3 runs 11 residues. Germline assignment: CDR1 SQVTM and CDR2 ANQGSEA. V was trimmed by 4 bases and J by 2 bases, leaving 5 bases between them. The CDR3 DNA reads as TGCAGCGTTGTGGCGAACTATGGCTACACCTTC. Amino acid sequence: CSVVANYGYTF.